Only one count was recorded for the clone carrying this T cell receptor beta chain. Its antigen remains unidentified. CDR3 length: 20 residues. CDR1 and CDR2 (germline): MDHEN, SYDVKM. The junction had 23 bases not matched to a gene; V was cut back by 6 bases and J by 2 bases. Sequenced by immunoSEQ multiplex PCR; TCRdb stores in-frame clones only, minus some. The sample carries more than 60,000 clones, over 90% recorded once. The sample belongs to a study of cytomegalovirus exposure and HLA in healthy donors. About the study: The same platform as the roughly 670 first-cohort repertoires was used for the 100 to 150 validation repertoires, a later analysis reported. Study-level results: In vitro experiments confirmed that a few CMV-associated chains were specific for CMV antigens.

The rearrangement uses TRBV28 and TRBJ1-1, with 8 bases aligning to TRBD1. Material for sequencing was PBMCs. This TCR was recovered from a young woman in good health and CMV-seropositive. The CDR3 DNA reads as TGTGCCAGCAGCCTGACAGGGGCTTTGTTTAAGAACCCCGACAACACTGAAGCTTTCTTT. Its translation is CASSLTGALFKNPDNTEAFF.